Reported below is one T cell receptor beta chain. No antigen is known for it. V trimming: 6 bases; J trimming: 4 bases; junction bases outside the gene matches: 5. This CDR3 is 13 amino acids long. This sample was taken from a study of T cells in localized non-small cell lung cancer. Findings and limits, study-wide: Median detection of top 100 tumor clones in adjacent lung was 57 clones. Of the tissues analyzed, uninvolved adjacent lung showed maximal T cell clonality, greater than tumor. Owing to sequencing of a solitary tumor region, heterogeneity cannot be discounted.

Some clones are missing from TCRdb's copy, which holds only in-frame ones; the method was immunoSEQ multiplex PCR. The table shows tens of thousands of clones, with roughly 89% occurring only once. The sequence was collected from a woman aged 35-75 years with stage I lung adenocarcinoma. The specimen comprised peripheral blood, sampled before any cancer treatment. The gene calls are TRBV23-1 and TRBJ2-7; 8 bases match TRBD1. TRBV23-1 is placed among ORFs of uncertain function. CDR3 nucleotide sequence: TGCGCCAGCAGACCGGACAGGGCATACGAGCAGTACTTC. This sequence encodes CASRPDRAYEQYF.